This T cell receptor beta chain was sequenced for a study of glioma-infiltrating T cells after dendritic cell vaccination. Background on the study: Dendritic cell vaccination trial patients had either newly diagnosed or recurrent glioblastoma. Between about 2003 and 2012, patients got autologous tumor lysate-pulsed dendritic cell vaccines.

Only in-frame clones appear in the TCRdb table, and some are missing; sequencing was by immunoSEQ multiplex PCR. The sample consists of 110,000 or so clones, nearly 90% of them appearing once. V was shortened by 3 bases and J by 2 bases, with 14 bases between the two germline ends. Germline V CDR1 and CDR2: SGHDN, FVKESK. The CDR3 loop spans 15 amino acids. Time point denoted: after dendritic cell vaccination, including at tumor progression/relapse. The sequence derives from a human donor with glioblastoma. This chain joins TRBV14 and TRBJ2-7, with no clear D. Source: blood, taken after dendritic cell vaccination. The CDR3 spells CASSHLRQAPYEQYF. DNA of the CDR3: TGTGCCAGCAGCCATCTCAGGCAGGCGCCCTACGAGCAGTACTTC.